The source of this TCR beta chain is a study of cytomegalovirus exposure and HLA in healthy donors (dated by TCRdb to about 2017). Describing the broader study: According to an earlier analysis of several hundred of the donors, about 179 million T cells yielded roughly 100 million unique TCR beta sequences and about 300 Gb of sequence data. Both class I and class II loci were covered by HLA typing, at four-digit resolution. An early release that covered fewer than 800 HLA-typed donors contained about 300 gigabases of sequencing data and 70 million to 100 million unique TCR sequences. In a later analysis, previously published TCR beta repertoires from about 670 donors were re-analyzed and high-resolution HLA genotyping was added so that TCR occurrence patterns could be studied. The study aimed to test whether signatures of past pathogen exposure could be identified by cataloging public T cell receptors. Among some 400 genotyped donors of the cohort, an average of approximately 240,000 unique TCR beta nucleotide sequences was sequenced per donor, of which about 19% were non-productive. Using immunosequencing, the study profiled T cell repertoires from roughly 650 subjects and related those repertoires to cytomegalovirus serostatus. The number of donors typed differed by locus, with 629-630 for A, B, C, DRB1 and DQB1, 522 for DQA1, about 610 for DPA1, and some 440 for DPB1. High-throughput TCR immunosequencing, statistical association of individual TCRs with disease status, and machine learning were combined to predict cytomegalovirus infection status. Every repertoire in the discovery cohort had been generated on one and the same sequencing platform. Of the approximately 400 genotyped donors, around 81% fell in the genetic ancestry cluster associated with self-reported Caucasian donors. A separate validation cohort of about 110 different subjects was used in addition to the 666-subject first cohort. Rather than using new phenotypic data, the later analysis identified candidate immune exposures from TCR beta sequences and from how often those sequences occurred across donors. An earlier analysis of some 500 of the donors applied high-throughput TCR beta sequencing to assess whether each TCR beta V gene segment acted as functional or pseudogenic. Donor age, sex, ethnicity and CMV serostatus were compiled together with the repertoire data. A later genetic analysis used genome-wide SNP genotypes for about 55% of the 666 donors, treating that subset as a discovery cohort. About 5 DR-DQ haplotypes were handled as single units for association and clustering, since linkage in the cohort was strong.

The full study reports these points: A total of 150 or so TCR beta chains were listed by the study as associated with cytomegalovirus. Approximately 18 rarely observed V segments, including chromosome 9 orphons, were excluded from the earlier analysis of approximately 600 of the donors because counts were too low. A later analysis reported that several top co-occurrence clusters appeared linked to parvovirus B19, influenza, CMV and Epstein-Barr virus. In an earlier analysis of a few hundred of the donors, most TCR beta V segments were observed in productive rearrangements about 90% or about 30% of the time, broadly matching IMGT annotations. Compared with equally common non-associated chains, HLA-associated TCR beta chains in a later analysis were more clonally expanded and had lower generation probabilities. The classifier was reported to diagnose cytomegalovirus status with high specificity and sensitivity in both the original cohort and the validation cohort. A further reported finding was that TCR beta sequences accurately predicted the HLA-A and HLA-B alleles for most subjects in the first cohort. For the cohort, immune exposure information was limited to CMV serostatus. In a later analysis, more than 15,000 TCR beta sequences were associated with specific HLA alleles at a false discovery rate of 0.05. The authors suggested that the approach could potentially be generalized to other disease states and immunological phenotypes. The 87-base-pair reads could not distinguish some IMGT-functional V segments, including TRBV6-2 and TRBV6-3, so those segments were excluded. In a later analysis, the rate of TCR association differed among HLA loci, with DRB1 alleles having the most associated TCRs and HLA-C alleles having the fewest. Most TCR sequences were seen in very few donors, while some public TCRs were found in many individuals. Three of the identified cytomegalovirus-associated TCR beta chains were confirmed in vitro to be specific for cytomegalovirus antigens. According to a later analysis, most CMV-associated TCR beta chains appeared to be HLA-restricted, and the HLA associations seemed to be driven largely by CMV exposure. A cluster of highly shared sequence variants was judged likely to be a technical artifact of the sequencing pipeline. Presence/absence analyses assumed roughly uniform sequencing depth across donors, an assumption that may not hold. According to a later genetic analysis, donors in an Asian-associated ancestry cluster had fewer N-insertions in productive TCRs than the approximately 650-donor mean. A later genetic analysis associated a missense DCLRE1C variant with V-gene and J-gene trimming of TCR beta chains, and an independent cohort replicated the association. Correlated functional status among segregating V segments might be attributable to linkage disequilibrium, but an unknown experimental factor could not be ruled out. HLA typing was unavailable for some donors at each locus, so association tests used only the typed subset. Only TCR beta chains were sequenced in this cohort, and the absence of alpha or paired-chain data limited detectable features. When HLA alleles, especially DR and DQ, strongly co-occurred, attributing TCR associations to individual alleles was difficult.

The method was the immunoSEQ multiplex PCR assay. The multiplex PCR relied on a mix of 60 forward primers for TCR Vbeta segments and 13 reverse primers for TCR Jbeta segments. A multiplex PCR assay on genomic DNA amplified the CDR3 region of rearranged TCR beta genes. Amplified TCR beta libraries were sequenced as 87-base-pair reads on the Illumina HiSeq System. The original methods were these. A later analysis counted approximately 84 million unique TCR beta chains across the 690 or so repertoires, and roughly 10 million of these chains were shared by at least two donors. Raw reads were error-corrected and collapsed into unique sequences by a nearest-neighbor algorithm in which closely related sequences were merged to remove PCR and sequencing errors. To assign V, D and J gene segments, CDR3 sequences were aligned to IMGT reference sequences. For a sequence to be retained, a match of at least six nucleotides to both a V gene segment and a J gene segment was required. Rearrangements were called productive when the CDR3 lacked stop codons and stayed in frame with V and J; all others were non-productive. CDR3 was defined according to IMGT convention as the region running from the second conserved V-encoded cysteine to the conserved J-encoded phenylalanine. In an earlier analysis of more than 550 of the donors, sequences lacking an unambiguous match to a single V gene segment were excluded. In an earlier analysis of approximately 560 of the donors, a V segment was called functional when productive rearrangements were above 56.7%, and segregating when the standard deviation between donors exceeded 5%. To diagnose cytomegalovirus status from the catalog of TCR beta chain sequences, a statistical classification framework was built. V and J gene assignment, in a later analysis, came from comparing TCR nucleotide sequences with IMGT/GENE-DB human TR gene sequences. Using the TCRdist pipeline, a later analysis assigned CDR3 sequences along with most-parsimonious VDJ recombination scenarios. In a later analysis, each TCR beta chain was defined by its CDR3 amino acid sequence together with its V-gene family, and reads without a unique V-gene family were excluded. To address suspected cross-contamination and a sequencing artifact, a later analysis removed 592 highly shared, low-generation-probability nucleotide sequences. In a later analysis, a clonal expansion index for each public chain was calculated from normalized within-repertoire ranks of inferred template counts. In a later analysis, generation probabilities were computed using a VDJ recombination model fitted to out-of-frame rearrangements, and the results were checked against IGoR. A later analysis scored TCR-TCR, TCR-HLA and TCR-CMV co-occurrence with hypergeometric tests, applying a repertoire-size bias correction to TCR pairs. In a later analysis, false discovery rates were estimated by permuting HLA or CMV assignments 20 times. In a later analysis, co-occurring TCRs were grouped using DBSCAN, with TCRdist sequence similarity added in when clustering inside HLA-allele-positive subsets. Repertoires with fewer than 30,000 or more than 120,000 public chains, plus five repertoires with anomalous nucleotide sharing, were excluded from co-occurrence clustering. TCRdb holds this immuneACCESS table with in-frame rearrangements only. Some clones are missing; in checked studies, unresolved V genes explain under half, and the rest has no known cause. V and J calls and clone size are given by that table; D and trimming were obtained from the DNA. Present in this sample are fewer than 180,000 clones, under 75% of which were seen just once. Around 7.1% of the sample lies in the top ten.

Concerning this clone itself: Its specific antigen is unknown. No much larger clonotype is one base removed from it; base qualities were not supplied.

The cohort consisted of 650 to 850 healthy bone marrow donors. At the time of sampling, all cohort members were nominally healthy, though unrecorded immune exposures were likely present. The donor tested CMV seropositive, placing the donor among the 289 seropositive members of the cohort. A peripheral blood sample was collected from each donor, and TCR beta sequencing was performed on peripheral blood mononuclear cells. The Qiagen DNeasy Blood Extraction Kit was used to extract genomic DNA from the blood cell samples. From its cysteine to its phenylalanine, the CDR3 spans 14 amino acids. The DNA shown is the 42-base CDR3, in frame from base 1. According to the germline V gene, CDR1 reads SGHTA and CDR2 reads FQGNSA. The germline ends are 10 bases apart after V is trimmed by 1 base and J by 3 bases.

The specimen sequenced was PBMCs. The TCR sequence derives from a woman in her sixties or seventies in good health and CMV-seropositive. The V gene is TRBV7-2 and the J gene is TRBJ2-7, with no confident D gene call. In nucleotide form, the sequence is TGTGCCAGCAGCTTAGGGTGGGCGAACTACGAGCAGTACTTC. It codes for CASSLGWANYEQYF. Full variable domain (CDR3 extended with the reference TRBV7-2 and TRBJ2-7 proteins): GAGVSQSPSNKVTEKGKDVELRCDPISGHTALYWYRQSLGQGLEFLIYFQGNSAPDKSGLPSDRFSAERTGGSVSTLTIQRTQQEDSAVYLCASSLGWANYEQYFGPGTRLTVT.